This T cell receptor (beta chain) was captured in a study of post-analysis software for immune sequencing data. Overall study results and limits: Patients used roughly five TRBV segments, including TRBV5-6, TRBV5-1 and TRBV20-1, more often than controls. Significantly decreased normalized Chao1 diversity was recorded for multiple sclerosis patients relative to controls.

Unique molecular identifiers were carried by the TCR beta cDNA libraries. When about 0.9 to 10 million T cells were used, they gave a few hundred thousand cDNA molecules. MiXCR was run by TCRdb on the PCR reads, yielding one entry per CDR3 protein. Counted here are about 500,000 distinct CDR3 sequences, nearly 45% occurring once; the ten biggest clones make up 9.5% to 13%. CDR1 and CDR2 from the germline V gene are SGHDT and YYEEEE. The ends lost 4 bases at V and 7 bases at J; junction bases unmatched: 11. The CDR3 covers 15 residues. As for this clonotype: Antigen unknown.

The rearrangement links TRBV5-6 to TRBJ2-7; 10 bases are shared with TRBD2. Sequencing was performed on blood. This TCR derives from a girl between 10 and 17 years old with multiple sclerosis. The CDR3 DNA reads TGTGCCAGCAGCCGGAGACTAGCGGGCCGCCTGGAGCAGTACTTC. It encodes CASSRRLAGRLEQYF.